The source of this TCR beta chain is a study of human T cells and chemical hapten exposure. Whole-study context: Across its roughly 22 weeks, the study gave patients weekly diphenylcyclopropenone doses to the scalp. DPC at 0.01% went onto the upper back in patch tests, read at 6 days.

The junction had 2 bases not matched to a gene; V was cut back by 3 bases and J by 5 bases. There are 14 residues in the CDR3. Per the germline V gene, CDR1 is SGHRS and CDR2 is YFSETQ. Study-level points and caveats: Alopecia affecting every donor means their immune response may not match healthy people's.

TCRdb independently ran MiXCR on the RACE reads; one entry per CDR3 protein. The sample has fewer than 400,000 distinct CDR3 sequences, approximately 6.9% seen once. This clonotype was found many times. Its antigen is not known. Time point denoted: patch test 1, 2 weeks after DPC sensitization. Noted treatment: therapeutic diphenylcyclopropenone sensitization with weekly scalp DPC. Patch tests were applied only after blood draws. V gene TRBV5-1 combines with J gene TRBJ1-5, with TRBD1 matching over 10 bases. This clonotype originated in a woman under 30 with alopecia areata. Some clones in this sample may be carry-over from other donors' samples. The starting material was whole blood, obtained in connection with sensitization to the hapten diphenylcyclopropenone (DPC). CDR3 amino acids: CASSWGTGDQPQHF. For the CDR3, the DNA is TGCGCCAGCAGCTGGGGGACAGGGGATCAGCCCCAGCATTTT.